The sample holds a few counts of the clone carrying this T cell receptor (beta chain). No antigen is known for it. Clinical symptoms, serum thyroxine, TRAb, thyroid ultrasound and orbital computed tomography informed diagnoses. This specimen comes from a study of T cells in Graves' hyperthyroidism and ophthalmopathy. Using RNA transcripts as the source, TCR beta CDR3 regions were amplified. The HTBI primer set was used in a first-round RT-PCR of the TCR CDR3. MiXCR, run by TCRdb on the multiplex PCR reads, gives a single entry per CDR3 protein. The sample includes more than 300,000 distinct CDR3 sequences, 17% seen only once; the top ten take roughly 35%. Overall study results and limits: A model of 13 V-J features distinguished ophthalmopathy from stable hyperthyroidism. In validation, the model predicted ophthalmopathy. These predictions came a median roughly six months before onset.

Trimming left V 1 base short and J 7 bases short, with 8 bases between. There are 13 residues in the CDR3. Germline CDR1 is GTSNPN and CDR2 is SVGIG (reference sequence). The clonotype originates from a woman aged 25-40 years with Graves' hyperthyroidism that later progressed to Graves' ophthalmopathy. The sequencing input was blood. The chain joins TRBV30 to TRBJ1-6; D gene uncertain. CDR3 in amino acids: CAWSATRNSPLHF. The CDR3 region has the DNA TGTGCCTGGAGTGCCACTCGGAATTCACCCCTCCACTTT.